Listed here are 4 T cell receptor beta chains from one sample, sequenced in a study of blood T cell repertoires in COVID-19. Assay used: immunoSEQ multiplex PCR; TCRdb lists only in-frame clones, some missing. Among about 180,000 clones listed, about 85% were seen once. The source material was peripheral blood. The receptors shown here come from a woman at least 80 years old with acute or convalescent COVID-19.

J is TRBJ1-6 and V is TRBV4-1, with D possibly being TRBD1 (6 bases). CDR1 is MGHRA, CDR2 YSYEKL, per germline. CDR3 size: 15 residues. The germline V and J ends were trimmed by 3 bases and 6 bases, with 12 bases remaining between them. The CDR3 loop reads CASSHNRVRNSPLHF. CDR3 in DNA: TGCGCCAGCAGCCATAACAGGGTTCGTAATTCACCCCTCCACTTT.

The CDR3 is CASSVGTATDTQYF. The CDR3 DNA follows: TGTGCCAGCAGCGTAGGGACAGCCACAGATACGCAGTATTTT. The chain has TRBV9 and TRBJ2-3; D may be TRBD1 (6 bases). The length of the CDR3 is 14 residues. Trimming shortened V by 0 bases and J by 2 bases, and 7 bases separated the two germline ends. Germline-derived CDR1 and CDR2 are SGDLS and YYNGEE.

This clone has only one observation. One end of the junction fails to match germline, which may point to a read error. This chain joins TRBV6-5 and TRBJ2-7; D call uncertain. This CDR3 contains 12 residues. The germline V gene has CDR1 MNHEY and CDR2 SVGAGI. This CDR3 is CASSTEDGLEIF. CDR3 nucleotides: TGTGCCAGCAGCACCGAGGATGGCCTTGAAATATTC.

V is TRBV18 and J is TRBJ2-5, with TRBD2 matching 9 bases. The CDR3 has 17 residues. Germline lookup yields CDR1 KGHSH and CDR2 LQKENI. V lost 3 bases, J lost 5 bases, and 13 bases stayed unmatched. The CDR3 protein is CASSPRGGSAILETQYF. CDR3 coding DNA: TGTGCCAGCTCACCGCGGGGGGGTAGCGCCATCTTGGAGACCCAGTACTTC.